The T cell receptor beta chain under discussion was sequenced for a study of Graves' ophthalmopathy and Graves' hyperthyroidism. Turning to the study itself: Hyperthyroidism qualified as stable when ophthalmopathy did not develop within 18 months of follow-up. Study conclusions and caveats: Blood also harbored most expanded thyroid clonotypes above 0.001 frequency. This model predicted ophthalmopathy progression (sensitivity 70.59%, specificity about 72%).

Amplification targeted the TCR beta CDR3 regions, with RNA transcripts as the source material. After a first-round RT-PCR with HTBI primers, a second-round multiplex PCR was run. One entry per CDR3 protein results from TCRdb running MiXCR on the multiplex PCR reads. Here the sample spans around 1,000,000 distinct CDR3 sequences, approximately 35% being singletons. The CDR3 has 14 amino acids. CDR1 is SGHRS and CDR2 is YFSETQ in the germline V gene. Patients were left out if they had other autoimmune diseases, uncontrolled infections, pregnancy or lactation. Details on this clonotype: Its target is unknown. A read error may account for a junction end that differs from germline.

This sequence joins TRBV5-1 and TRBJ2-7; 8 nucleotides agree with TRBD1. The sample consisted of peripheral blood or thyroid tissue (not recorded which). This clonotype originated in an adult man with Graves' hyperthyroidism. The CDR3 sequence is CASNRDRSSYEQYF. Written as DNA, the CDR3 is TGTGCCAGCAACCGGGACAGGAGTTCCTACGAGCAGTACTTC. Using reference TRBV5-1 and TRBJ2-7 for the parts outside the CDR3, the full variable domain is KAGVTQTPRYLIKTRGQQVTLSCSPISGHRSVSWYQQTPGQGLQFLFEYFSETQRNKGNFPGRFSGRQFSNSRSEMNVSTLELGDSALYLCASNRDRSSYEQYFGPGTRLTVT.